The sequence of this T cell receptor beta chain was determined in a study of shared clonotypes between healthy human individuals (dated by TCRdb to 2020 to 2022). The study in broad terms: The cohort comprised a couple of women and three men aged 18 to 49 years. For each donor, CD4 naive and CD4 memory were each run on three plates, CD8 naive on two plates, and CD8 memory on one plate. To estimate repertoire size and how much clonotype sharing occurs between individuals, the study deeply sequenced the blood TCR repertoires of five healthy adults. To increase sequencing depth and limit assay-specific biases, different laboratories used diverse techniques to prepare libraries and sequence TCR repertoires. Leukapheresis yielded between about 0.8 and 8.9 billion PBMCs per donor.

After removal of 4 bases from V and 8 bases from J, the junction retains 8 bases not matched to a gene. Reading from cysteine to phenylalanine, the CDR3 counts 14 amino acids. Just the 42-base CDR3 DNA is kept, in frame starting at base 1. From a lookup of the germline V gene, CDR1 and CDR2 are SGHNT and YENEEA. Here is what the overall study found, with its caveats: Compared with non-shared clonotypes, clonotypes shared by all four sorted-subset donors had higher generation probabilities. Because the study included a small number of donors, the genetic and exposure-history diversity represented was limited. Sampling was limited to blood, and TCR repertoires in tissue likely differ from TCR repertoires in blood. Rarefaction of sorted-subset datasets indicated incomplete sequencing despite the large sequencing depth. Naive subsets generally had larger estimated clonotype richness than memory subsets did. Roughly 5% of naive CD4, approximately 3.7% of naive CD8, about 2.1% of memory CD4, and 0.35% to 0.4% of memory CD8 clonotypes were shared across several donors. Pairwise subsampling indicated that sequencing depth was expected to affect the degree of clonotype sharing among donors.

For the CD8 naive samples, CD45RO-negative cells were positively selected for CCR7, yielding a CD45RA+CCR7+ population from which TemRA cells were excluded. Donors were healthy HIV-negative adults with no recently reported acute infections or vaccinations. Every donor was a Caucasian adult residing in Nashville, Tennessee, USA. Blood was obtained by leukapheresis, after which PBMCs were separated by Ficoll-Histopaque density gradient centrifugation and cryopreserved in liquid nitrogen vapor phase. Analytical flow cytometry was used to check the purity and quantity of each magnetically sorted T cell population. From each sorted fraction, genomic DNA was isolated and quantified by UV absorbance on a Nanodrop 2000c. Of note for this clone: This clone's antigen is unknown. Base-call qualities are not available, and no considerably larger clone is one nucleotide away.

Using the deep immunoSEQ assay, TCR CDR3 regions were amplified from genomic DNA by multiplex PCR. Genomic DNA extracted from each cell subset was distributed evenly over all wells of several immunoSEQ 96-well plates, and each plate served as one replicate. For sorted subsets, around 0.2 ug of genomic DNA, equivalent to some 30,000 T cell genomes, went into each replicate PCR. Purified libraries were measured with a Qubit 3.0 fluorometer, size-checked on a Bioanalyzer 2100, and measured again with the KAPA Library Quantification kit. Every immunoSEQ 96-well plate was sequenced on a dedicated single-read 150-cycle Illumina NextSeq 550 flow cell. On the study's bioinformatics: Because only junctional sequences without quality scores were contained in the immunoSEQ output, filtering matching that applied to full-length reads could not be performed. To assign V/J genes and CDR3, sequences were annotated using PyIR, a Python wrapper for IgBLAST v1.9, with IMGT germline references. Reads were filtered out if the reads had weak V/J assignments (E-value above 1e-6), no CDR3, stop codons, out-of-frame junctions, or ambiguous translated residues. V3J clonotypes were defined as sequences sharing an identical inferred V gene, J gene, and CDR3 amino acid sequence. To compute the percentage overlap between repertoires, the number of shared unique clonotypes was divided by the size of the smaller repertoire. Richness of each repertoire was evaluated using RTK rarefaction, the Chao1 estimator, and Recon v2.1 estimates of unobserved clonotypes. Generation probabilities for all TCRbeta clonotypes obtained by the gDNA method from a few donors were computed using OLGA. Held by TCRdb, this immuneACCESS table contains in-frame sequences only and omits some clones. Under half of the omission traces to an unresolved V gene where checked; the cause of the rest is unknown. V and J calls plus clone size are reproduced from that table; the DNA served to infer D and trimming. The sample table contains hundreds of thousands of clones; only one count was recorded for around 92% of them. Together, the top ten hold 24% of the sample.

The sample comprised naive CD8+ T cells sorted from blood. The cell subset or site label, as the study defines it: CD45RA+CCR7+. The TCR originated in a man aged 30 to 39 in good health. This chain is built from TRBV11-3 and TRBJ2-1; 7 bases in the middle match TRBD2. Read as DNA, the sequence is TGTGCCAGCAGCTCTTGGACTAGTCAGGATGAGCAGTTCTTC. Translated, it gives CASSSWTSQDEQFF.